This TCR beta chain came from a study of blood T cell repertoires in COVID-19. The wider study: COVID-19 samples, acute and convalescent, were from the United States, Italy and Spain.

This clone was seen just once. Profiling relied on immunoSEQ multiplex PCR, and the TCRdb table lists in-frame clones only, not all of them. The profile shows roughly 250,000 clones, approximately 86% of them singletons. The CDR3 has 14 amino acids. Between the trimmed V and J ends, which lost 3 bases and 4 bases, there was a span of 15 bases. The germline CDR1 and CDR2 sequences are DFQATT and SNEGSKA (reference sequence). This TCR came from a woman aged 40 to 50 with acute COVID-19. The chain links TRBV20-1 to TRBJ2-5; maybe TRBD1 (6 bases). Input material: PBMCs or T cells enriched from blood (not recorded which). The CDR3, as DNA: TGCAGTGCTAGTACGGACAGAACGTCAGAGACCCAGTACTTC. It specifies CSASTDRTSETQYF.